This T cell receptor (beta chain) came from a study of CD8+ T cells in alopecia areata. Study-level information: Treatment comprised oral tofacitinib, 5 to 10 mg twice daily, in treated patients. Study results and caveats: In scalp and blood, many expanded lesional clones persisted during tofacitinib.

Treatment here: oral pan-JAK inhibitor, 5-10 mg twice daily. About this clone: Its cognate antigen is unknown.

Germline CDR1 is SNHLY and CDR2 is FYNNEI. The CDR3 covers 11 residues. Trimming shortened V by 7 bases and J by 1 base, and 3 bases separated the two germline ends. cDNA serving as the sequencing template came from extracted, reverse transcribed RNA. Generated by immunoSEQ multiplex PCR, the TCRdb table keeps only in-frame clones and is missing some. The table lists about 190,000 clones, approximately 60% of them singletons, with about 0.65% in the top ten. J is TRBJ2-3 and V is TRBV2; D gene unclear. Here the sequenced sample was CD4+ T cells sorted from blood, taken at week 4, from a patient treated with tofacitinib. The sequence came from a human donor with alopecia areata. The CDR3 protein is CASTRTDTQYF. The DNA of the CDR3 is TGTGCCAGCACCCGCACAGATACGCAGTATTTT.